This T cell receptor (beta chain) was retrieved from a study of T cell responses to AZD1222 COVID-19 vaccine. This clone was picked up one time. The antigen is undetermined. Assay used: immunoSEQ multiplex PCR; TCRdb lists only in-frame clones, some missing. The sample has tens of thousands of clones, about 87% seen once. General study findings and limits: Females outnumbered males among donors, who were mostly white British; clonal diversity was possibly underestimated. No repertoire was sampled before or during the peak T cell response, only after it. Unmutated variant regions are reportedly the target of nearly half of TCRs that are spike-specific. The study found vaccine-associated CD4 TCRs spanning spike, dominant at 160-218 and 743-854.

This receptor was taken from an adult who received the AZD1222 COVID-19 vaccine. Sample: peripheral blood, taken 28 days after the second AZD1222 dose.

CDR3 amino acids: CASSLAEGASPLHF. CDR3 nucleotide sequence: TGTGCCAGCAGCTTAGCCGAGGGGGCCTCACCCCTCCACTTT. This chain links TRBV7-9 with TRBJ1-6; 7 nucleotides agree with TRBD1. Germline CDR1 and CDR2: SEHNR and FQNEAQ (reference sequence). The CDR3 runs 14 residues. V dropped 0 bases and J dropped 10; count of bases not matched to a gene: 3.